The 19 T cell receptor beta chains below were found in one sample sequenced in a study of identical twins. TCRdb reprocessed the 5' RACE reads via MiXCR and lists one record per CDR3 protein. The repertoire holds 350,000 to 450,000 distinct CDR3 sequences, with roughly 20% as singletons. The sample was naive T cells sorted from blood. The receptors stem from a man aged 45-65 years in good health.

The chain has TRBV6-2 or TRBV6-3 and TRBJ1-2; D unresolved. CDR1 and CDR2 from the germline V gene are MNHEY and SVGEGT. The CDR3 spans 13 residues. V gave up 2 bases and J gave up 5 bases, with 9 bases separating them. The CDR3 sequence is CASSYVRLYGYTF. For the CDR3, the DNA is TGTGCCAGCAGTTACGTACGGCTTTATGGCTACACCTTC.

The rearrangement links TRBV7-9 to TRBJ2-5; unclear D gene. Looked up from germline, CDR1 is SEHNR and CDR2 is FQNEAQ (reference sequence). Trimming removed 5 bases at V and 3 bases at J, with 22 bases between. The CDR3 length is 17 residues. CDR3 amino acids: CASSPRKSPILKETQYF. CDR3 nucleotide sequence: TGTGCCAGCAGCCCTCGGAAGTCCCCAATCCTAAAAGAGACCCAGTACTTC.

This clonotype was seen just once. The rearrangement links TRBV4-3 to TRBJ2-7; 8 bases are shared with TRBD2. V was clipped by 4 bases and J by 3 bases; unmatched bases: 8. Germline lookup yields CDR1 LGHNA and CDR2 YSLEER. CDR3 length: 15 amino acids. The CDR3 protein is CASSLLSGSRYEQYF. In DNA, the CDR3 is TGCGCCAGCAGCCTACTCAGCGGGAGCCGCTACGAGCAGTACTTC.

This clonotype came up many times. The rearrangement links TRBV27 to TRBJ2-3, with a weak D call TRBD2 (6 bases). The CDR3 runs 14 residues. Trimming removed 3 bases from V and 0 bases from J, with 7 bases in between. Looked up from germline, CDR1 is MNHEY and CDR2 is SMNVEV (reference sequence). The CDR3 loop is CASSFAGSTDTQYF. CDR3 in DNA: TGTGCCAGCAGTTTTGCGGGGAGCACAGATACGCAGTATTTT.

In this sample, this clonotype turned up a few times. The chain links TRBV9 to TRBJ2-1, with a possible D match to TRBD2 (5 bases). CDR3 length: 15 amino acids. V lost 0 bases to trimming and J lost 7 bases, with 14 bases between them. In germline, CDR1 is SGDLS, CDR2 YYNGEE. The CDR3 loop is CASSVGGPLGNEQFF. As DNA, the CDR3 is TGTGCCAGCAGCGTAGGAGGGCCACTTGGTAATGAGCAGTTCTTC.

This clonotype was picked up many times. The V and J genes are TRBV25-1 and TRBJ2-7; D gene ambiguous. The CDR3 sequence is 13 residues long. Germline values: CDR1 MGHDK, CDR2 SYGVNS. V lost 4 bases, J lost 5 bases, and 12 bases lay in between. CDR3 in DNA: TGTGCCAGCAGTGCTTCCACGAGGAACGAGCAGTACTTC. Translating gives CASSASTRNEQYF.

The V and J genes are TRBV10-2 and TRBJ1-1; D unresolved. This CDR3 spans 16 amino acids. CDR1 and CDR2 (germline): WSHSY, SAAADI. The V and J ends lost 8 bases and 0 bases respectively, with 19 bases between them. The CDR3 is CASRGFGQAMNTEAFF. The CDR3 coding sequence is TGCGCCAGCCGGGGTTTTGGTCAGGCTATGAACACTGAAGCTTTCTTT.

CDR3 sequence reads: CACSTMQETQYF. CDR3 in DNA: TGTGCCTGTAGTACGATGCAAGAGACCCAGTACTTC. The chain recombines TRBV30 with TRBJ2-5; no reliable D call. Trimming removed 6 bases from V and 2 bases from J, with 10 bases in between. CDR3 length equals 12 residues. The V gene's germline CDR1 is GTSNPN and CDR2 SVGIG (reference sequence).

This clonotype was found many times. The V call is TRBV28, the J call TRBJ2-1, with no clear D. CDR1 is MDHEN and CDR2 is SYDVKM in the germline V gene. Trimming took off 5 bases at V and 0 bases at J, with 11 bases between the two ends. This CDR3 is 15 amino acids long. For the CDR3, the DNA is TGTGCCAGCAGTAGGGCATGGAGCTCCTACAATGAGCAGTTCTTC. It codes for CASSRAWSSYNEQFF. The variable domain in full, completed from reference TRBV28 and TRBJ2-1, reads DVKVTQSSRYLVKRTGEKVFLECVQDMDHENMFWYRQDPGLGLRLIYFSYDVKMKEKGDIPEGYSVSREKKERFSLILESASTNQTSMYLCASSRAWSSYNEQFFGPGTRLTVL.

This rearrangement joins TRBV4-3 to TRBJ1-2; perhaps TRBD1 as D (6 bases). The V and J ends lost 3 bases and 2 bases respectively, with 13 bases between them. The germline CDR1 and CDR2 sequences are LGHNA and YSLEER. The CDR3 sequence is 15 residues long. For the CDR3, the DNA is TGCGCCAGCAGCCATTCGACAGGAACCAACTATGGCTACACCTTC. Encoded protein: CASSHSTGTNYGYTF.

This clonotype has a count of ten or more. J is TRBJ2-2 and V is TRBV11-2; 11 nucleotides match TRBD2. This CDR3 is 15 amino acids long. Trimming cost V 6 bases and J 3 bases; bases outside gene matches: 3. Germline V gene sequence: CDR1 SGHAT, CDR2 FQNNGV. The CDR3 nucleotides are TGTGCCAGCAGGATAGCGGGGGGGCACACCGGGGAGCTGTTTTTT. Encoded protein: CASRIAGGHTGELFF.

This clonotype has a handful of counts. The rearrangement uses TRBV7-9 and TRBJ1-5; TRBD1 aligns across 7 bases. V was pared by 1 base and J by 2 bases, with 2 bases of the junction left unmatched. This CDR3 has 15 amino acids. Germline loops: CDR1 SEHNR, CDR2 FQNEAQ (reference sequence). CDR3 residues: CASSLDGQGNQPQHF. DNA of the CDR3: TGTGCCAGCAGCTTAGATGGACAGGGCAATCAGCCCCAGCATTTT. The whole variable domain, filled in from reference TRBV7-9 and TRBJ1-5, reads DTGVSQNPRHKITKRGQNVTFRCDPISEHNRLYWYRQTLGQGPEFLTYFQNEAQLEKSRLLSDRFSAERPKGSFSTLEIQRTEQGDSAMYLCASSLDGQGNQPQHFGDGTRLSIL.

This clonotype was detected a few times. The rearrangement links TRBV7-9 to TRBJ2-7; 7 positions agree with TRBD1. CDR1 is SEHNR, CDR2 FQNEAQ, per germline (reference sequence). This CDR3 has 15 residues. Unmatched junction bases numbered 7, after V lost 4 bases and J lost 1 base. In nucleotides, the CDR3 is TGTGCCAGCAGCTACGGGACAGCACGATCCTACGAGCAGTACTTC. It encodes CASSYGTARSYEQYF. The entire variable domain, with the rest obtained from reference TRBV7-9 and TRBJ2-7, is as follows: DTGVSQNPRHKITKRGQNVTFRCDPISEHNRLYWYRQTLGQGPEFLTYFQNEAQLEKSRLLSDRFSAERPKGSFSTLEIQRTEQGDSAMYLCASSYGTARSYEQYFGPGTRLTVT.

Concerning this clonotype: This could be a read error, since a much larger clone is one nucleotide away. The CDR3 is CASSYSERRGTQYF. For the CDR3, the DNA is TGTGCCAGCAGTTACTCGGAGAGGAGAGGGACCCAGTACTTC. V and J are TRBV6-5 and TRBJ2-5, with unresolved D. There are 14 residues in the CDR3. Germline V gene lookup returns CDR1 MNHEY and CDR2 SVGAGI. The V end was cut by 0 bases, the J end by 7 bases, with 12 bases between.

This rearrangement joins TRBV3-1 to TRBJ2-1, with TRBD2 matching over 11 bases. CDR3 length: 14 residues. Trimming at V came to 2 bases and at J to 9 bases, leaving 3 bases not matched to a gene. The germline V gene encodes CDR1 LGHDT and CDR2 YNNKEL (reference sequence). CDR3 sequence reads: CASSQLAGGREQFF. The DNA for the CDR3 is TGTGCCAGCAGCCAATTAGCGGGGGGGCGTGAGCAGTTCTTC.

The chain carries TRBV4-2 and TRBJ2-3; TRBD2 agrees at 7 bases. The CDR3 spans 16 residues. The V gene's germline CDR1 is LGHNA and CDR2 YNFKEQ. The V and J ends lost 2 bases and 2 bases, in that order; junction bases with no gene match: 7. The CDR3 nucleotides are TGTGCCAGCAGCCAATGGAGGGACTACCCCACAGATACGCAGTATTTT. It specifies CASSQWRDYPTDTQYF.

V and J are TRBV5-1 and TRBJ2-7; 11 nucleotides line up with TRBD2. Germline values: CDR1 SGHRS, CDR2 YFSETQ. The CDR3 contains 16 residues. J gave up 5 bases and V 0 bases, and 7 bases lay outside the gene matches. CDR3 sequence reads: CASSLGRLAGNHEQYF. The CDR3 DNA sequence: TGCGCCAGCAGCTTGGGTCGACTAGCGGGAAACCACGAGCAGTACTTC. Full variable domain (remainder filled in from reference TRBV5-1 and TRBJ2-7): KAGVTQTPRYLIKTRGQQVTLSCSPISGHRSVSWYQQTPGQGLQFLFEYFSETQRNKGNFPGRFSGRQFSNSRSEMNVSTLELGDSALYLCASSLGRLAGNHEQYFGPGTRLTVT.

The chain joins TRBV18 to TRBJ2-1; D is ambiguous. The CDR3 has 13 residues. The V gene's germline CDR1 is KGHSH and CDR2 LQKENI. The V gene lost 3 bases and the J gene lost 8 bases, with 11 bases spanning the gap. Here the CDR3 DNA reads TGTGCCAGCTCACCTCCTTCGGTCGATGAGCAGTTCTTC. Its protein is CASSPPSVDEQFF.

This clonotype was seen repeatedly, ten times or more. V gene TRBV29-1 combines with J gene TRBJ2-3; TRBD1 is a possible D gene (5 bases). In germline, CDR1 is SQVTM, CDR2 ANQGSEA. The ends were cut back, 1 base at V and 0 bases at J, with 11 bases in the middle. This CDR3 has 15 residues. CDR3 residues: CSVEGRATSTDTQYF. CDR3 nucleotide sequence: TGCAGCGTTGAAGGCAGGGCAACTAGCACAGATACGCAGTATTTT.